This TCR beta chain stems from a study of blood T cell repertoires in COVID-19 (dated by TCRdb to the early 2020s). Regarding the complete study: The collaborator samples originated in the United States, Italy and Spain and spanned the acute and convalescent phases of COVID-19. The material from the prospective study consisted of cDNA or gDNA derived from T cells, B-cell-depleted T cells, or PBMCs. Subjects who had been exposed to COVID-19, were actively infected with it, or had recovered from it provided the deeply sampled blood TCRbeta repertoires that made up the dataset. The repertoires were made available in a free public database intended to serve as a resource for research on the immune response to SARS-CoV-2. The samples were drawn from two sources: the first 160 participants of the ongoing ImmuneRACE study, and 1,200 or so subjects contributed by 6 global collaborators. Nearly every sample came with metadata listing a de-identified subject ID, COVID-19 status, age in years and sex. HLA class I and class II types, where available, came from metadata supplied by the sample provider rather than from assay-based typing. The full study reports these points: The quantity of clinical and demographic metadata differed by source and by participant and was supplied without curation.

Note on this clone: Its antigen is currently not known. Qualities for individual bases were not recorded, and no much larger clone is one base off.

The germline V gene (reference sequence) gives CDR1 as PRHDT and CDR2 as FYEKMQ. V and J are truncated by 4 bases and 0 bases respectively, leaving an intervening sequence of 13 bases. Including cysteine and phenylalanine, the CDR3 has 16 amino acids. Only CDR3 DNA is held: 48 bases, read in frame from base 1. Participants in the prospective study were enrolled through a virtual design, were aged roughly 18 to 100 years, and lived in roughly 25 United States geographic areas. Cohort assignment in the prospective study relied on participant-reported clinical history from a screening survey and a study questionnaire. For ImmuneRACE Cohort 3, a participant was defined as recovered based on two consecutive negative NP/OP PCR tests, clearance by a healthcare professional, or resolution of symptoms. Each participant in the prospective study had whole blood, serum and a nasopharyngeal or oropharyngeal swab collected by mobile phlebotomists. Prospective study participants could optionally give additional blood draws and questionnaires over an approximately 2-month period. Before DNA extraction, blood samples from the prospective study were shipped at room temperature or frozen.

TCRbeta CDR3 regions were amplified from genomic DNA by means of the immunoSEQ Assay, a bias-controlled multiplex PCR. The authors' analysis ran thus. The number of nucleated cells in each sample was estimated from the amplification of reference gene primers within the assay. To quantify the absolute abundance of each unique TCRbeta CDR3 rearrangement, sequence reads were collapsed and filtered. For each sample, productive Simpson clonality was calculated as the square root of Simpson's diversity index over productive rearrangements. Imported from immuneACCESS, the table was reduced by TCRdb to in-frame sequences with V and J called. These copies leave out some clones; in studies compared against another copy, an unresolved V gene accounts for under half, and the cause of the remainder is not known. For V, J and clone size, that table is used; D and trimming come from the DNA. This sample holds under 450,000 clones; about 90% were observed only once. Clones ranked in the top ten supply just under 3% of the sample.

The rearrangement combines TRBV13 with TRBJ2-1; the D gene lacks a confident call. The sequenced sample consisted of PBMCs or T cells enriched from blood (not recorded which). The sequence was obtained from a woman in her 30s who had recovered from COVID-19. The nucleotide sequence reads as follows: TGTGCCAGCAGCTACCCTTCCGGTATCTCCTACAATGAGCAGTTCTTC. It specifies CASSYPSGISYNEQFF.